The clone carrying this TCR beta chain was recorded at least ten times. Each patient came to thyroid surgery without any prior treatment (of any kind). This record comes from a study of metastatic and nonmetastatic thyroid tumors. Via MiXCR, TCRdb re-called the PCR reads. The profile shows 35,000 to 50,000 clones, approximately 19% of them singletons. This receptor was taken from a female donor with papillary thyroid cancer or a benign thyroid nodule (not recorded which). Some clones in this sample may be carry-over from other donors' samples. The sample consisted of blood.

The CDR3 DNA reads TGTGCCAGCAGCGGTGGGCAGTTAGATACGCAGTATTTT. As protein: CASSGGQLDTQYF. The chain carries TRBV9 and TRBJ2-3; D ambiguous. The CDR3 runs 13 residues. Trimming cost V 3 bases and J 5 bases, with 10 bases left between them. The germline V gene has CDR1 SGDLS and CDR2 YYNGEE.